This T cell receptor (beta chain) stems from a study of cytomegalovirus exposure and HLA in healthy donors. Whole-study context: In an early release, HLA-typed donors contributed about 80 million unique TCR sequences. Across some 400 genotyped donors, 81% landed in the Caucasian-associated ancestry cluster.

This CDR3 spans 14 amino acids. The V gene lost 0 bases and the J gene lost 6 bases, with 13 bases spanning the gap. Germline V gives CDR1 SGHRS, CDR2 YFSETQ. PCR primers comprised 60 Vbeta and 13 Jbeta primers. Measured with immunoSEQ multiplex PCR; TCRdb has only the in-frame clones, and not every one. The clone table shows around 50,000 clones, with the ten largest holding about 2.2%. Comment on this clone: The identical CDR3 is also encoded by other nucleotide sequences in the sample.

The gene calls are TRBV5-1 and TRBJ2-7, with a tentative D call TRBD1 (5 bases). Specimen: PBMCs. This clonotype originated in a female donor in good health and CMV-seronegative. The CDR3 protein is CASSLAKVGAEQYF. In DNA form, the CDR3 reads TGCGCCAGCAGCTTGGCCAAAGTAGGGGCCGAGCAGTACTTC.